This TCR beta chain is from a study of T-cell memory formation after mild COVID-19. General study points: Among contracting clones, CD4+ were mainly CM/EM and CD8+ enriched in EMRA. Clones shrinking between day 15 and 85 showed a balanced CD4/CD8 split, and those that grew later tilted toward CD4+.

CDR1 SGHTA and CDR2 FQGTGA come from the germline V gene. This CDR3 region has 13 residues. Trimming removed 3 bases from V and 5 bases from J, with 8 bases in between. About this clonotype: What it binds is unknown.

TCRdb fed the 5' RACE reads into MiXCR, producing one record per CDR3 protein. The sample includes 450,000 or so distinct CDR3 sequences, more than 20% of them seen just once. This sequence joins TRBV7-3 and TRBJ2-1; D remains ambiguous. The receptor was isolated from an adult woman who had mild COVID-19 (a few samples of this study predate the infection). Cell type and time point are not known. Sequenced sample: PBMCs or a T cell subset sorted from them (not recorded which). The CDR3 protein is CASSFSIHNEQFF. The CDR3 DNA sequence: TGTGCCAGCAGCTTCTCTATTCACAATGAGCAGTTCTTC.